The 8 T cell receptor beta chains presented below share a single source sample, sequenced in a study of blood T cell repertoires in COVID-19. The table came from immunoSEQ multiplex PCR; TCRdb's copy has only in-frame clones and leaves some out. The table lists 360,000 or so clones, roughly nine tenths of them singletons. The material sequenced was peripheral blood. These receptors were obtained from a woman aged 60-75 years with COVID-19, enrolled during active disease.

This chain links TRBV19 with TRBJ1-1, with 7 bases that match TRBD1. Germline-derived CDR1 and CDR2 are LNHDA and SQIVND (reference sequence). The trim removed 5 bases at V and 4 bases at J, leaving 7 bases unmatched. CDR3 length: 14 amino acids. CDR3 sequence reads: CASSAFSGGTEAFF. The CDR3 bases are TGTGCCAGTAGTGCATTTTCAGGGGGCACTGAAGCTTTCTTT.

Only a few counts were recorded for this clone. The chain has TRBV5-1 and TRBJ2-1, with 8 nucleotides matching TRBD1. Germline V gives CDR1 SGHRS, CDR2 YFSETQ. The CDR3 totals 14 residues. The V gene end was trimmed by 4 bases and the J gene end by 9 bases; junction bases not matched to a gene: 9. Here the CDR3 reads CASSDRTGYVEQFF. CDR3 DNA sequence: TGCGCCAGCAGCGACCGGACAGGGTATGTTGAGCAGTTCTTC. The variable domain in full, with the rest retrieved from reference TRBV5-1 and TRBJ2-1, is KAGVTQTPRYLIKTRGQQVTLSCSPISGHRSVSWYQQTPGQGLQFLFEYFSETQRNKGNFPGRFSGRQFSNSRSEMNVSTLELGDSALYLCASSDRTGYVEQFFGPGTRLTVL.

The chain has TRBV19 and TRBJ1-5; D is unclear. The CDR3 totals 13 residues. The V end was cut by 3 bases, the J end by 7 bases, with 10 bases between. The V gene's germline CDR1 is LNHDA and CDR2 SQIVND (reference sequence). CDR3 in amino acids: CASSIKIEQPQHF. Written as DNA, the CDR3 is TGTGCCAGTAGTATTAAAATTGAGCAGCCCCAGCATTTT.

J is TRBJ1-2 and V is TRBV6-6, with TRBD1 matching 8 bases. The CDR3 is 15 amino acids. Germline V CDR1 and CDR2: MNHNY, SVGAGI (reference sequence). V trimming: 10 bases; J trimming: 0 bases; junction bases outside the gene matches: 10. CDR3: CATQRDRTANYGYTF. The DNA of the CDR3 is TGTGCCACCCAAAGGGACAGGACCGCTAACTATGGCTACACCTTC.

The chain links TRBV24-1 to TRBJ2-1; tentatively, D is TRBD2 (5 bases). The germline V gene encodes CDR1 KGHDR and CDR2 SFDVKD. V gave up 10 bases and J gave up 2 bases, with 17 bases separating them. The CDR3 is 15 residues long. In DNA form, the CDR3 reads TGTGCCACTCAGAAATCCGGGGTCCCCTACAATGAGCAGTTCTTC. It translates to CATQKSGVPYNEQFF.

This chain uses TRBV5-1 with TRBJ1-4; D uncertain. This CDR3 spans 14 amino acids. V was pared by 4 bases and J by 6 bases, with 13 bases between. Germline-derived CDR1 and CDR2 are SGHRS and YFSETQ. The CDR3 loop reads CASSRSPTHEKLFF. DNA of the CDR3: TGCGCCAGCAGCCGGTCCCCCACCCATGAAAAACTGTTTTTT.

The chain employs TRBV6-5 and TRBJ1-2, with 7 bases identical to TRBD1. The CDR3 covers 13 residues. The V segment lost 6 bases and the J segment 3 bases; nucleotides outside the gene matches: 4. Germline lookup yields CDR1 MNHEY and CDR2 SVGAGI. CDR3 bases: TGTGCCAGCAGCTCGGGACAGCACTATGGCTACACCTTC. It is translated as CASSSGQHYGYTF.

The chain is built from TRBV7-9 and TRBJ1-6; 7 nucleotides line up with TRBD1. The CDR3 spans 14 residues. The junction had 3 bases not matched to a gene; V was cut back by 4 bases and J by 6 bases. The germline V gene encodes CDR1 SEHNR and CDR2 FQNEAQ (reference sequence). The CDR3 protein is CASSSWDSNSPLHF. Here the CDR3 DNA reads TGTGCCAGCAGCTCCTGGGACAGTAATTCACCCCTCCACTTT.